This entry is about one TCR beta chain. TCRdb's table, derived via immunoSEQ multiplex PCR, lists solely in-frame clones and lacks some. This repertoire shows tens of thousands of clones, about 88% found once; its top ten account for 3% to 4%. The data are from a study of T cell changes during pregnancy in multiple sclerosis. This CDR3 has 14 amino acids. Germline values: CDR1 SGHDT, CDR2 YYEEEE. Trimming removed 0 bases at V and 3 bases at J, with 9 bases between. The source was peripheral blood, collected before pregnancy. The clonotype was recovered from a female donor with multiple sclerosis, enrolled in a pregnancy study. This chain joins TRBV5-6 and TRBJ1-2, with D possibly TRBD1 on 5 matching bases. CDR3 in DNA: TGTGCCAGCAGCTTGGGCCCGGGGGACTATGGCTACACCTTC. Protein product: CASSLGPGDYGYTF.